A selection of T cell receptor beta chains follows, all from one sample in a study of blood T cells in healthy people across ages. TCRdb re-derived calls from the 5' RACE reads in MiXCR, one entry per CDR3 protein. This sample carries over a million distinct CDR3 sequences, over 35% of them seen once, and the ten largest clones take approximately 20%. Source material: blood. Source of these receptors: a woman aged 55-70 years in good health. The CDR3 runs from the conserved cysteine through the conserved F or W. A D gene is named only where the DNA matches it firmly. The size field is filled for only some rows; it gives once, few, many or a size class.

CDR3 DNA | CDR3 protein | V gene | clone size | D gene | J gene
TGTGCCAGCAGTGAAGTCATAGCGGGAGTAGTAGATACGCAGTATTTT | CASSEVIAGVVDTQYF | TRBV6-1 | . | TRBD2 | TRBJ2-3
TGTGCCAGCAGTTGGTTTGGGACTACCTACGAGCAGTACTTC | CASSWFGTTYEQYF | TRBV3-1 | . | TRBD2 | TRBJ2-7
TGTGCCAGCAGTTTATTCTTAGGGACCCCCTACGAGCAGTACTTC | CASSLFLGTPYEQYF | TRBV27 | . | . | TRBJ2-7
TGTGCCAGCAGTGATCTGGCTAGCGGGAGGTACGAGCAGTACTTC | CASSDLASGRYEQYF | TRBV2 | few | TRBD2 | TRBJ2-7
TGTGCCAGCAGCCTTTGGGGGAGACCCCTCCACTTT | CASSLWGRPLHF | TRBV27 | . | . | TRBJ1-6
TGTGCCAGCAGCTGGCTTGGGACAGGGATGAATGGCTACACCTTC | CASSWLGTGMNGYTF | TRBV6-6 | few | TRBD1 | TRBJ1-2
TGCAGTGCTAGAGATTACGGACAGGTGTTCCAAGAGACCCAGTACTTC | CSARDYGQVFQETQYF | TRBV20-1 | . | TRBD1 | TRBJ2-5
TGCGCCAGCAGCTTGGAGTGGGACAGGTCCTACGAGCAGTACTTC | CASSLEWDRSYEQYF | TRBV5-1 | few | TRBD1 | TRBJ2-7
TGCAGCGTTAAATCTTTGGGGGGGAATGAGCAGTTCTTC | CSVKSLGGNEQFF | TRBV29-1 | . | TRBD2 | TRBJ2-1
TGTGCCAGCAGCCAAGGCCCGGGACTGGGGACCTACGAGCAGTACTTC | CASSQGPGLGTYEQYF | TRBV3-1 | . | . | TRBJ2-7
TGTGCCAGCAGCTATACAGGGTCGACTAATGAAAAACTGTTTTTT | CASSYTGSTNEKLFF | TRBV14 | . | . | TRBJ1-4
TGTGCCACCAGTGGGCGGGCGGGAGCGGACAATGAGCAGTTCTTC | CATSGRAGADNEQFF | TRBV24-1 | . | TRBD2 | TRBJ2-1
TGTGCCAGCAGGAAGCCTTCATACGAGCAGTACTTC | CASRKPSYEQYF | TRBV6-1 | few | . | TRBJ2-7
TGTGCCAGCAGCCCTCGGACAGGGATTGGCTACACCTTC | CASSPRTGIGYTF | TRBV3-1 | few | TRBD1 | TRBJ1-2
TGTGCCAGCAGTTGGACAGGGGGTGGGTCCGAGCAGTACTTC | CASSWTGGGSEQYF | TRBV27 | . | TRBD1 | TRBJ2-7
TGTGCCAGCAGGTCCAGCGGGTCGGATTATAATTCACCCCTCCACTTT | CASRSSGSDYNSPLHF | TRBV2 | . | . | TRBJ1-6
TGCAGTGCTTCTAAAACGGGGACTAGCACAGATACGCAGTATTTT | CSASKTGTSTDTQYF | TRBV20-1 | . | . | TRBJ2-3
TGTGCCAGCAGTAGAAGGGAGGTGGATGAAAAACTGTTTTTT | CASSRREVDEKLFF | TRBV2 | . | . | TRBJ1-4
TGTGCCACCAGTGATGTGTTGGGTCCCCAAGAGACCCAGTACTTC | CATSDVLGPQETQYF | TRBV24-1 | . | . | TRBJ2-5
TGTGCCAGCAGGAGCGGAAGCTCCTACAATGAGCAGTTCTTC | CASRSGSSYNEQFF | TRBV12-3/TRBV12-4 | many | . | TRBJ2-1
TGCAGCGTTGTACAGGGGAGTGAAAAACTGTTTTTT | CSVVQGSEKLFF | TRBV29-1 | . | TRBD1 | TRBJ1-4
TGCGCCAGCAGCTGCGAGGGGGTCTACGAGCAGTACTTC | CASSCEGVYEQYF | TRBV5-1 | . | . | TRBJ2-7
TGTGCCAGCAGCCAGGCGGGAGCTCTCACAGATACGCAGTATTTT | CASSQAGALTDTQYF | TRBV3-1 | . | TRBD2 | TRBJ2-3
TGTGCCAGCACTATGACAGCAACTGACGTCAACTATGGCTACACCTTC | CASTMTATDVNYGYTF | TRBV27 | . | . | TRBJ1-2
TGTGCCAGCAGCCCGAGGCCGGGGGAGACCTACGAGCAGTACTTC | CASSPRPGETYEQYF | TRBV7-6 | . | . | TRBJ2-7
TGTGCCAGCTTGTCAGGGGTCGGCGAGCAGTACTTC | CASLSGVGEQYF | TRBV28 | many | . | TRBJ2-7
TGTGCCAGCAGTTTAACTAACCAAGAGACCCAGTACTTC | CASSLTNQETQYF | TRBV6-5 | . | . | TRBJ2-5
TGTGCCAGCAGCCCGGACCTGCCAACCTACAATGAGCAGTTCTTC | CASSPDLPTYNEQFF | TRBV7-9 | few | . | TRBJ2-1
TGTGCCAGCAGGACAGCGGGAGGTCCTTACAATGAGCAGTTCTTC | CASRTAGGPYNEQFF | TRBV6-2/TRBV6-3 | . | TRBD2 | TRBJ2-1
TGTGCCAGCAGCTTCGGCCTGATCCCCACAGATACGCAGTATTTT | CASSFGLIPTDTQYF | TRBV11-2 | many | . | TRBJ2-3
TGCAGTGCTAGAGATAGGCTAGCGGGAGGGCGGCAAGAGACCCAGTACTTC | CSARDRLAGGRQETQYF | TRBV20-1 | . | TRBD2 | TRBJ2-5
TGTGCCAGCAGCCGGGGACTAGTATCCTACGAGCAGTACTTC | CASSRGLVSYEQYF | TRBV6-5 | . | TRBD2 | TRBJ2-7
TGTGCCAGCAGCTCCCCGGGGACCTACAATGAGCAGTTCTTC | CASSSPGTYNEQFF | TRBV7-2 | . | . | TRBJ2-1
TGTGCCAGCAGCTTAGAAAAGCGAACCACAGATACGCAGTATTTT | CASSLEKRTTDTQYF | TRBV7-8 | . | . | TRBJ2-3
TGCGCCAGCAGCTTGGGACGTGGCGTAACCACAGATACGCAGTATTTT | CASSLGRGVTTDTQYF | TRBV5-1 | few | . | TRBJ2-3
TGTGCCAGCAGTGTTGTTTTTTGGGAGACCCAGTACTTC | CASSVVFWETQYF | TRBV12-3/TRBV12-4 | . | . | TRBJ2-5
TGTGCCAGCAGTGGAAGGGGGGTAAACACTGAAGCTTTCTTT | CASSGRGVNTEAFF | TRBV6-5 | . | . | TRBJ1-1
TGTGCCAGCAGTGAAGGGCGAGCAGGGCAGCCCCAGCATTTT | CASSEGRAGQPQHF | TRBV2 | . | . | TRBJ1-5
TGTGCCAGCAGCTTAATAGACGGCGGCAGACGGAATTCACCCCTCCACTTT | CASSLIDGGRRNSPLHF | TRBV7-2 | . | . | TRBJ1-6
TGTGCCATCAGTGACAAGGGGATCGGGGGTTACGAGCAGTACTTC | CAISDKGIGGYEQYF | TRBV10-3 | . | . | TRBJ2-7
TGTGCCAGCAGCGCACACGGGGTGAGTTGGGAGCAGTACTTC | CASSAHGVSWEQYF | TRBV9 | few | . | TRBJ2-4
TGTGCCAGCAGCCCCCACGGGGATGAAAAACTGTTTTTT | CASSPHGDEKLFF | TRBV9 | . | . | TRBJ1-4
TGTGCCAGCAAGTCAGCCCAAGAGACCCAGTACTTC | CASKSAQETQYF | TRBV21-1 | . | . | TRBJ2-5
TGTGCCAGCAGTTTACGGGGGGACCCGCGGGGGGGCTTGAATACGCAGTATTTT | CASSLRGDPRGGLNTQYF | TRBV28 | once | TRBD2 | TRBJ2-3
TGTGCCACCCGGGGGGGTACTAGCACAGATACGCAGTATTTT | CATRGGTSTDTQYF | TRBV7-2 | . | TRBD2 | TRBJ2-3
TGTGCCAGCAGGGCTCCTAGCGGAGGCACAGATACGCAGTATTTT | CASRAPSGGTDTQYF | TRBV28 | . | TRBD2 | TRBJ2-3
TGTGCCAGCAGGACAGGGGTCTCCCAGCCCCAGCATTTT | CASRTGVSQPQHF | TRBV27 | . | TRBD1 | TRBJ1-5
TGTGCCAGCAGCCCTGGGTGGAACACTGAAGCTTTCTTT | CASSPGWNTEAFF | TRBV27 | . | . | TRBJ1-1